The subject of this entry is one T cell receptor beta chain. The data stem from a study of blood T cell repertoires in COVID-19. Whole-study context: COVID-19 samples collected from the United States, Italy and Spain covered acute and convalescent phases. In each case, the material was cDNA or gDNA derived from T cells, B-cell-depleted T cells, or PBMCs.

Original processing notes: Reference gene primer amplification yielded estimated nucleated cell counts. Measured with immunoSEQ multiplex PCR; TCRdb has only the in-frame clones, and not every one. The V and J calls and clone size were taken over from that table, and D and trimming were inferred from the DNA. The table lists around 250,000 clones, around 81% of them singletons. The CDR3 loop spans 15 amino acids. Trimming left V 4 bases short and J 2 bases short, with 14 bases between. Germline CDR1 and CDR2: SGHNT and YYREEE (reference sequence). The chain joins TRBV5-4 to TRBJ2-3; no definite D call. The clonotype was recovered from a man aged 25 to 40 who had recovered from COVID-19. Specimen: peripheral blood. The CDR3 reads CASSTRSIPTDTQYF. CDR3 nucleotides: TGTGCCAGCAGCACCCGATCTATCCCCACAGATACGCAGTATTTT.